The 10 T cell receptor beta chains below come from one sample, sequenced in a study of blood T cell repertoires in COVID-19. Here immunoSEQ multiplex PCR was the method, and the copy in TCRdb shows in-frame clones only, minus some. There are 130,000 to 150,000 clones in the sample; 84% occur only once, and 4.8% lies in the top ten. Sequencing was performed on peripheral blood. These receptor sequences come from a human donor in a cohort sampled during active COVID-19.

The chain carries TRBV6-5 and TRBJ2-7; 11 positions agree with TRBD1. Germline values: CDR1 MNHEY, CDR2 SVGAGI. This CDR3 comprises 14 residues. With 7 bases clipped from V and 2 bases from J, the junction kept 4 bases outside the gene matches. The CDR3, as DNA: TGTGCCAGCACCCGGGACAGGGGGGCCTACGAGCAGTACTTC. It translates to CASTRDRGAYEQYF.

CDR3 nucleotide sequence: TGTGCCAGCAGCTTGGGACGGGGGGTTTTTTCACCCCTCCACTTT. Translated, it gives CASSLGRGVFSPLHF. The chain combines TRBV5-6 with TRBJ1-6; weak D call: TRBD1 (5 bases). Germline-derived CDR1 and CDR2 are SGHDT and YYEEEE. V lost 0 bases and J lost 9, with 13 bases in between. The CDR3 is 15 residues long.

The V call is TRBV19, the J call TRBJ1-4; the D gene is possibly TRBD1 (6 bases). V was shortened by 8 bases and J by 6 bases, with 19 bases between the two germline ends. The CDR3 length is 15 residues. Looked up from germline, CDR1 is LNHDA and CDR2 is SQIVND (reference sequence). This chain's CDR3 is CASSDLGGRYEKLFF. CDR3 sequence (DNA): TGTGCCAGTTCCGACCTCGGGGGGCGATATGAAAAACTGTTTTTT.

J is TRBJ1-1 and V is TRBV6-2 or TRBV6-3; 9 bases agree with TRBD1. After removal of 4 bases from V and 9 bases from J, the junction contained 12 bases not matched to a gene. Germline V gene data show CDR1 as MNHEY and CDR2 as SVGEGT. The CDR3 runs 15 residues. The CDR3 DNA sequence: TGTGCCAGCAGTTTCATCCGGGACAGGGCCTTACAAGCTTTCTTT. This encodes CASSFIRDRALQAFF.

The genes are TRBV5-1 and TRBJ1-2; the D is unclear. The CDR3 runs to 14 residues. V gave up 0 bases and J gave up 7 bases, with 13 bases separating them. Looked up from germline, CDR1 is SGHRS and CDR2 is YFSETQ. The CDR3 DNA reads TGCGCCAGCAGCTTGGGCTCCTTTCCGGGTGGCTACACCTTC. Translating it yields CASSLGSFPGGYTF.

The chain is built from TRBV9 and TRBJ1-2; possibly TRBD1 for D (6 bases). The germline CDR1 and CDR2 sequences are SGDLS and YYNGEE. The CDR3 consists of 13 residues. Trimming took off 2 bases at V and 2 bases at J, with 7 bases between the two ends. The CDR3 spells CASSVRGNYGYTF. CDR3 in DNA: TGTGCCAGCAGCGTCAGGGGAAACTATGGCTACACCTTC.

This chain links TRBV23-1 with TRBJ2-3, with 8 bases lining up with TRBD2. TRBV23-1 belongs to the ORF category, with a function that is uncertain. V trimming: 5 bases; J trimming: 0 bases; junction bases outside the gene matches: 7. This CDR3 is 16 amino acids long. As DNA, the CDR3 is TGCGCCAGCAGTTCCCAGGCTAGCGGGAGCACAGATACGCAGTATTTT. It specifies CASSSQASGSTDTQYF.

V is TRBV2 and J is TRBJ1-5, with 8 bases fitting TRBD1. With V trimmed by 2 bases and J by 2 bases, 2 bases remained unmatched. The CDR3 spans 15 residues. CDR1 is SNHLY and CDR2 is FYNNEI in the germline V gene. CDR3 nucleotide sequence: TGTGCCAGCAGTGAAATGACAGGGGGCAATCAGCCCCAGCATTTT. Its protein is CASSEMTGGNQPQHF.

This clone was seen only once. The chain carries TRBV6-1 and TRBJ1-5; D possibly corresponds to TRBD1 (6 bases). Germline V lookup: CDR1 MNHNS, CDR2 SASEGT. This CDR3 spans 15 amino acids. V lost 3 bases, J lost 3 bases, and 12 bases lay in between. In DNA form, the CDR3 reads TGTGCCAGCAGTGAGGGGCGGACAGACAATCAGCCCCAGCATTTT. Translated, it gives CASSEGRTDNQPQHF.

The chain combines TRBV3-1 (or the pseudogene TRBV3-2) with TRBJ1-6, with a possible D match to TRBD1 (5 bases). The CDR3 contains 14 residues. CDR1 and CDR2 from the germline V gene are LGHDT and YNNKEL (reference sequence). The ends were cut back, 0 bases at V and 10 bases at J, with 10 bases in the middle. The CDR3 DNA reads as TGTGCCAGCAGCCAAGAGACGGGGGTCTCACCCCTCCACTTT. Translation: CASSQETGVSPLHF.